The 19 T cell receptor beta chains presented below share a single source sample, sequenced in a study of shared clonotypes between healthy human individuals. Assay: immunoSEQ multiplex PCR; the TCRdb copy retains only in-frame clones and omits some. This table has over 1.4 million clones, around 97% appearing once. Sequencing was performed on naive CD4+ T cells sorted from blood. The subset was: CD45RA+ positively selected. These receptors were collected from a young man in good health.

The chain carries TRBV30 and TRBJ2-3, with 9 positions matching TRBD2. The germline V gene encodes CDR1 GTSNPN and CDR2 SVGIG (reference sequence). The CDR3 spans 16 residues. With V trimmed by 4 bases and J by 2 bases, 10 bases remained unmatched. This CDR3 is CAWIVAGAFPTDTQYF. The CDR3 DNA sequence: TGTGCCTGGATTGTAGCGGGAGCCTTCCCCACAGATACGCAGTATTTT.

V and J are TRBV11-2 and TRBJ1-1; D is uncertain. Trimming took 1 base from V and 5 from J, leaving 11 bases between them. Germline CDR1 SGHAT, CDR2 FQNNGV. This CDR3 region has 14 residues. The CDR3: CASSLAAGITEAFF. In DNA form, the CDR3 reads TGTGCCAGCAGCTTAGCAGCAGGTATAACTGAAGCTTTCTTT.

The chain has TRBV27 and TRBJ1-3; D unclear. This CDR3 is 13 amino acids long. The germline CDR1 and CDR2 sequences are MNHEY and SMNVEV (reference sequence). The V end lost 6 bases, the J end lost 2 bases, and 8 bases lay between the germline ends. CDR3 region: CASRGRAGNTIYF. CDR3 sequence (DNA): TGTGCCAGCAGAGGGAGGGCTGGAAACACCATATATTTT.

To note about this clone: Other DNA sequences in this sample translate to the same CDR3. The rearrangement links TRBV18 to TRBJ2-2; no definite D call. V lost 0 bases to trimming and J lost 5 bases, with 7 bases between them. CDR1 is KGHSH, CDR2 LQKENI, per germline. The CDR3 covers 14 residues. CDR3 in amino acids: CASSPPIRTGELFF. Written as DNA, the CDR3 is TGTGCCAGCTCACCACCGATCAGGACCGGGGAGCTGTTTTTT.

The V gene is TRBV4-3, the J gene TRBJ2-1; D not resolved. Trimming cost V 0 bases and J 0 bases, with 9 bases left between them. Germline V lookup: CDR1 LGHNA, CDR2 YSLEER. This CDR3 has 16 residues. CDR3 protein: CASSQDFGTSYNEQFF. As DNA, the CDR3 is TGCGCCAGCAGCCAAGATTTCGGCACCTCCTACAATGAGCAGTTCTTC.

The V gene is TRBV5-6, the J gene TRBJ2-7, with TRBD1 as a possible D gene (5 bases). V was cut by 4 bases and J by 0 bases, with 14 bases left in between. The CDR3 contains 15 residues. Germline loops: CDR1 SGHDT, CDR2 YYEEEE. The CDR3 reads CASSTDIGRSYEQYF. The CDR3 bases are TGTGCCAGCAGCACGGACATCGGTCGCTCCTACGAGCAGTACTTC. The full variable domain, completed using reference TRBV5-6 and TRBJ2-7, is DAGVTQSPTHLIKTRGQQVTLRCSPKSGHDTVSWYQQALGQGPQFIFQYYEEEERQRGNFPDRFSGHQFPNYSSELNVNALLLGDSALYLCASSTDIGRSYEQYFGPGTRLTVT.

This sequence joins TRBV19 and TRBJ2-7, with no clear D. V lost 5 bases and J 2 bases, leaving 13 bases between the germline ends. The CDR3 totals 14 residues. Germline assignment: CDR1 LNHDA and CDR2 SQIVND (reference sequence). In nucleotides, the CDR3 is TGTGCCAGTAGTGCTGACGCGCCGACCTACGAGCAGTACTTC. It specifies CASSADAPTYEQYF.

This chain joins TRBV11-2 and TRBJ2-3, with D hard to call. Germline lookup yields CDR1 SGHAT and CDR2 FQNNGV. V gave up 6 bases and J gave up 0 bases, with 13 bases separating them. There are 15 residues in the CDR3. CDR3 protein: CASRTTAASTDTQYF. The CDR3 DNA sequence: TGTGCCAGCAGGACGACTGCGGCCAGCACAGATACGCAGTATTTT.

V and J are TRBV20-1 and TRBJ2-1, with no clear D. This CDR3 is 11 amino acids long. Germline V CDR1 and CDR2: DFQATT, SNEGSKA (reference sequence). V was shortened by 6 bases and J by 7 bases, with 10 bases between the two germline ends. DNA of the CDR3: TGCAGTGCCCTACGGCCTAATGAGCAGTTCTTC. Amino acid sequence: CSALRPNEQFF.

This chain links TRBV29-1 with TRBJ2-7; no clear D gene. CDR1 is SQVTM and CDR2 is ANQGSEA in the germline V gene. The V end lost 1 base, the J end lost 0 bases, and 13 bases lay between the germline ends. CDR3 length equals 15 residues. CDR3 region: CSVEAFGGTSYEQYF. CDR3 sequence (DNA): TGCAGCGTTGAAGCGTTTGGCGGAACCTCCTACGAGCAGTACTTC.

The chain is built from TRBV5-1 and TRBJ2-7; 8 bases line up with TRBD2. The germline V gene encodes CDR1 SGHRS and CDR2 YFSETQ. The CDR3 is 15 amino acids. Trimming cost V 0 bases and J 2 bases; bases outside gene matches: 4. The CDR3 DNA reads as TGCGCCAGCAGCTTGGGCGGGGGGATGGCCTACGAGCAGTACTTC. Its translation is CASSLGGGMAYEQYF.

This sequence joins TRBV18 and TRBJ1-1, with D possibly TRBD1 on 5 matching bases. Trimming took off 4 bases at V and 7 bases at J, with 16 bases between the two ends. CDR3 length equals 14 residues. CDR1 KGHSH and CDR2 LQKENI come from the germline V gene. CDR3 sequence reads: CASSLIFRGDEAFF. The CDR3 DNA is TGTGCCAGCTCACTTATTTTTCGGGGGGATGAAGCTTTCTTT.

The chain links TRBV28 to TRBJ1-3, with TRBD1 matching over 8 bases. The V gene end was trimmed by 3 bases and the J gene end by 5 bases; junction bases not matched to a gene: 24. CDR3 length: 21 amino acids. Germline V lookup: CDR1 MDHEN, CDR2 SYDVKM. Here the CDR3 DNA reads TGTGCCAGCAGTTTGACTAATCTTCCGGGACAGGTCTTACAACGGCGAAACACCATATATTTT. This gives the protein CASSLTNLPGQVLQRRNTIYF.

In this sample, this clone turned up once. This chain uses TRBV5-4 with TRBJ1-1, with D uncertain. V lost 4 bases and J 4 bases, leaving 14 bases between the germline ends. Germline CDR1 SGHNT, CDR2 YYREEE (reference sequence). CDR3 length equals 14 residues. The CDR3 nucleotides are TGTGCCAGCAGCGGGCTACGAGGGCGCACTGAAGCTTTCTTT. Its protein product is CASSGLRGRTEAFF.

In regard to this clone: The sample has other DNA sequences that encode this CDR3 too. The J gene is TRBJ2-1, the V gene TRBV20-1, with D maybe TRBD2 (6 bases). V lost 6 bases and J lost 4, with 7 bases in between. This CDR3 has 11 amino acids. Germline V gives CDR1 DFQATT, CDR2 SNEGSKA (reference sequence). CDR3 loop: CSAGTYNEQFF. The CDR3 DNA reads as TGCAGTGCCGGGACTTACAATGAGCAGTTCTTC.

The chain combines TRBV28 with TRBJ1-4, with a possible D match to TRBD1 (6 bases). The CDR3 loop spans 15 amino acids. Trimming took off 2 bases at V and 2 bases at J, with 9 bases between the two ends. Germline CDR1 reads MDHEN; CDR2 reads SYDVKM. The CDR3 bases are TGTGCCAGCAGTTTAACAGGGAGTACTAATGAAAAACTGTTTTTT. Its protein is CASSLTGSTNEKLFF.

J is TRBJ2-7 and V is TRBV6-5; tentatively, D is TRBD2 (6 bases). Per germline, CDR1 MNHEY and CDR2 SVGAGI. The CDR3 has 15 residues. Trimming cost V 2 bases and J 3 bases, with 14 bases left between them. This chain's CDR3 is CASSYLAEDYYEQYF. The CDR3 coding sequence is TGTGCCAGCAGTTACCTCGCGGAGGACTACTACGAGCAGTACTTC.

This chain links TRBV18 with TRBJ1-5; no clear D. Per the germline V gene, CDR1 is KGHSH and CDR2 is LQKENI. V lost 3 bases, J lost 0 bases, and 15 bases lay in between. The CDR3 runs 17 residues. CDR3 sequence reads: CASSPNDGVFSNQPQHF. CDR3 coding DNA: TGTGCCAGCTCACCCAACGACGGGGTTTTTAGCAATCAGCCCCAGCATTTT.

The chain's CDR3 is CATSRDRRNYEQYF. The CDR3 nucleotides read TGTGCCACCAGCAGAGACAGGAGAAACTACGAGCAGTACTTC. The chain recombines TRBV15 with TRBJ2-7; unclear D gene. V gave up 0 bases and J gave up 3 bases, with 9 bases separating them. Germline-derived CDR1 and CDR2 are LNHNV and YYDKDF (reference sequence). CDR3 length: 14 residues.